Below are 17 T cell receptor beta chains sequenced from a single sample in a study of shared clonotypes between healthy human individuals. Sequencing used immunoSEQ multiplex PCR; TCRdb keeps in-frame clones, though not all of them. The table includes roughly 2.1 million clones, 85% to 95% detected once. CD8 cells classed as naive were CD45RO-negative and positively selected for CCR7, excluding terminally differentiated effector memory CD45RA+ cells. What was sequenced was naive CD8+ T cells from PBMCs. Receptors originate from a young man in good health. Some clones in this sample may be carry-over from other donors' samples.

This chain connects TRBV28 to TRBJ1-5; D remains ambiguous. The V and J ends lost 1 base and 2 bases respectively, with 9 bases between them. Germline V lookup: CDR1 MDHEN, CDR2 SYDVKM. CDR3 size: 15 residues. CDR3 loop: CASSLYGERNQPQHF. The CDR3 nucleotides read TGTGCCAGCAGTTTATATGGGGAGCGCAATCAGCCCCAGCATTTT.

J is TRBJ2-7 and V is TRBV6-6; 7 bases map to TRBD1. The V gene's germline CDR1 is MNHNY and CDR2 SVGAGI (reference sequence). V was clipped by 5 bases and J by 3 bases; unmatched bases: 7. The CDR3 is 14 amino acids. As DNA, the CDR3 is TGTGCCAGCAGTCCTAAAGGACAGGACTACGAGCAGTACTTC. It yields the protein CASSPKGQDYEQYF.

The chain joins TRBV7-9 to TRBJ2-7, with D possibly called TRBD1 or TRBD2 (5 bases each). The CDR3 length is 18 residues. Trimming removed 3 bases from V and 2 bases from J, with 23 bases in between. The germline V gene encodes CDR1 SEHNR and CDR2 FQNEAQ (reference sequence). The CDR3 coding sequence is TGTGCCAGCAGCTTCATGAAAGACCGGGACCGTATGACCTACGAGCAGTACTTC. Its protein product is CASSFMKDRDRMTYEQYF.

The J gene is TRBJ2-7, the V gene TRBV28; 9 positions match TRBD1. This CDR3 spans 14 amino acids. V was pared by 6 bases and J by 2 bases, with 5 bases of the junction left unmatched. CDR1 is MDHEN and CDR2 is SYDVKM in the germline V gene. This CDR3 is CASRKGQGTYEQYF. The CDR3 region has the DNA TGTGCCAGCAGAAAGGGACAGGGTACCTACGAGCAGTACTTC.

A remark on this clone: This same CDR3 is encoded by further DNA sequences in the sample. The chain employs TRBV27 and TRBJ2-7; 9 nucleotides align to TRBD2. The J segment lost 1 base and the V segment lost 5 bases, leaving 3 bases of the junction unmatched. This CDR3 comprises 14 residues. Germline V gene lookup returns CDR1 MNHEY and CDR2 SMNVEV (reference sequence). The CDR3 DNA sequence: TGTGCCAGCAGTCCGCGGGGGGGTTCCTACGAGCAGTACTTC. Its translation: CASSPRGGSYEQYF.

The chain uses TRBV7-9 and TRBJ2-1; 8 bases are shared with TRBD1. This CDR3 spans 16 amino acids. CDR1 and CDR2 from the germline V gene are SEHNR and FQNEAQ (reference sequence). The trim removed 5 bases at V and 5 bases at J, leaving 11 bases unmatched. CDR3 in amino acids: CASSPQGAVHHNEQFF. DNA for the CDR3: TGTGCCAGCAGCCCCCAGGGGGCGGTCCACCACAATGAGCAGTTCTTC.

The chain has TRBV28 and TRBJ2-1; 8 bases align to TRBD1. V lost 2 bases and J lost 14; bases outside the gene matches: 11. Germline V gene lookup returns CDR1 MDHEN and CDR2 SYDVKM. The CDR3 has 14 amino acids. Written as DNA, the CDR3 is TGTGCCAGCAGTTTAGGATCCCTGGTGACAGGGGAGTTCTTC. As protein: CASSLGSLVTGEFF.

The CDR3 loop is CASSREPYRSTEAFF. The CDR3 nucleotides are TGTGCCAGCAGCCGAGAGCCGTACCGGAGCACTGAAGCTTTCTTT. The genes are TRBV14 and TRBJ1-1, with D unresolved. The germline V gene encodes CDR1 SGHDN and CDR2 FVKESK. The V and J ends lost 4 bases and 4 bases respectively, with 16 bases between them. This CDR3 comprises 15 residues.

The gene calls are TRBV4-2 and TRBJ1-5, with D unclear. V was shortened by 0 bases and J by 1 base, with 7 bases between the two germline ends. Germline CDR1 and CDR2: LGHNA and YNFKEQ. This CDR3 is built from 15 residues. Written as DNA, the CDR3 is TGTGCCAGCAGCCAAGAGAGCCAAAGCAATCAGCCCCAGCATTTT. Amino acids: CASSQESQSNQPQHF.

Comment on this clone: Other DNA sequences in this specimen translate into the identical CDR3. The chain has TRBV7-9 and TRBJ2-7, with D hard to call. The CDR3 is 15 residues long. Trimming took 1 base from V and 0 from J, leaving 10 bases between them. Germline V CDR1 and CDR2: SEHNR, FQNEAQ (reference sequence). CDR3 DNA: TGTGCCAGCAGCTTAGGCGGTCTGAGCTCCTACGAGCAGTACTTC. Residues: CASSLGGLSSYEQYF.

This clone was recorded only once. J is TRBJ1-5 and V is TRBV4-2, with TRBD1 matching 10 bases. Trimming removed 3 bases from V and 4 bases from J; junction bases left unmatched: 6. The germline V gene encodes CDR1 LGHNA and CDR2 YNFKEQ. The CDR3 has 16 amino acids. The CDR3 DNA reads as TGTGCCAGCAGCCAGTCCAGGACAGGGGGGAATCAGCCCCAGCATTTT. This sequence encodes CASSQSRTGGNQPQHF.

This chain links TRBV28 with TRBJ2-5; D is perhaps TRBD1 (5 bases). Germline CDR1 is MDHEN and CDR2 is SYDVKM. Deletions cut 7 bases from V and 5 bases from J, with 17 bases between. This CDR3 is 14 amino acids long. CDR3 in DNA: TGTGCCAGCACCCCCGATCCAGGGCACGAGACCCAGTACTTC. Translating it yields CASTPDPGHETQYF.

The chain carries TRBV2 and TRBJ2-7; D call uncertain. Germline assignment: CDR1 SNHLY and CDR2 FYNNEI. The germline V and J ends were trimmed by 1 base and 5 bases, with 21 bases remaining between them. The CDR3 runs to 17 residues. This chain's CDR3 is CASSEDSESYWDNEQYF. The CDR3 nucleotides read TGTGCCAGCAGTGAAGACTCAGAAAGTTACTGGGATAACGAGCAGTACTTC.

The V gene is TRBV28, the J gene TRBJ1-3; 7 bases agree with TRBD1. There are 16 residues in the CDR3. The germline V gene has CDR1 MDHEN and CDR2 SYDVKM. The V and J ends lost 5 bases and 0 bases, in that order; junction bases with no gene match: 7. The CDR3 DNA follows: TGTGCCAGCAGTCCACCGGACAGGAACTCTGGAAACACCATATATTTT. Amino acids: CASSPPDRNSGNTIYF.

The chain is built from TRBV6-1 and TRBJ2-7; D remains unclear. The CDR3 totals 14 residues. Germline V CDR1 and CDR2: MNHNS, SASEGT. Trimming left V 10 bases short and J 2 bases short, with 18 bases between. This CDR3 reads CAIGAASLTYEQYF. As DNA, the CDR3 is TGTGCCATAGGTGCGGCCTCACTAACCTACGAGCAGTACTTC.

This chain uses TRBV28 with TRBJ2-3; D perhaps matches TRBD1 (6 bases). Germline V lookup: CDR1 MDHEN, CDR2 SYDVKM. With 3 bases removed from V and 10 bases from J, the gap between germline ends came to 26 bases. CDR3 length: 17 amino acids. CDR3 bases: TGTGCCAGCAGTTTGGCACACTACAGGGTCCTGAAGGGTGCGCAGTATTTT. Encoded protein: CASSLAHYRVLKGAQYF.

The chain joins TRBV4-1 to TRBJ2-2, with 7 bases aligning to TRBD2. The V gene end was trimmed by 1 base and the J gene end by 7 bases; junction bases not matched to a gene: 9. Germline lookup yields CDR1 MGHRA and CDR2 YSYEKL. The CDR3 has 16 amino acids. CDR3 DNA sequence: TGCGCCAGCAGCCAAGGCTGGGCGGGAGCGCACGGGGAGCTGTTTTTT. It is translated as CASSQGWAGAHGELFF.